Listed below are T cell receptor beta chains from one sample, sequenced in a study of CD8+ T cells in alopecia areata. Data came from immunoSEQ multiplex PCR; TCRdb stores just in-frame clones and leaves some out. This table holds about 190,000 clones, less than 70% found once. This specimen was CD4+ T cells sorted from blood, taken between weeks 47 and 50, from a patient treated with tofacitinib. All receptors come from a human donor with alopecia areata. Each CDR3 is given with its conserved first and last residue. Each record gives: D gene, J gene, clone size, V gene, CDR3 protein, CDR3 DNA. The D gene is left open where the match is weak. Clone size is given for some rows only: seen once, a few or many times, or a class if the clone is expanded.

TRBD1 | TRBJ1-2 | once | TRBV5-6 | CASSPTDRGYGYTF | TGTGCCAGCAGCCCTACCGACAGGGGATATGGCTACACCTTC
. | TRBJ2-5 | few | TRBV7-6 | CASSPTSFQETQYF | TGTGCCAGCAGTCCCACATCTTTCCAAGAGACCCAGTACTTC
TRBD2 | TRBJ2-5 | . | TRBV27 | CASSTGLARETQYF | TGTGCCAGCAGCACCGGACTAGCAAGGGAGACCCAGTACTTC
TRBD2 | TRBJ2-3 | . | TRBV11-2 | CASSLALAGGRTDTQYF | TGTGCCAGCAGCTTAGCGCTAGCGGGGGGCCGAACAGATACGCAGTATTTT
TRBD1 | TRBJ2-1 | . | TRBV2 | CASSQQGAAYNEQFF | TGTGCCAGCAGTCAACAGGGGGCGGCCTACAATGAGCAGTTCTTC
. | TRBJ1-1 | . | TRBV4-2 | CASSQDPGKGTEAFF | TGTGCCAGCAGCCAAGATCCAGGGAAAGGCACTGAAGCTTTCTTT
TRBD2 | TRBJ2-5 | few | TRBV7-2 | CASSSLPLAGGQETQYF | TGTGCCAGCAGCTCCCTCCCACTGGCGGGGGGCCAAGAGACCCAGTACTTC
TRBD2 | TRBJ2-7 | . | TRBV25-1 | CASRGGGDYEQYF | TGTGCCAGCAGGGGTGGGGGGGACTACGAGCAGTACTTC
. | TRBJ2-1 | . | TRBV5-1 | CASSLQGGKNNEQFF | TGCGCCAGCAGCTTGCAAGGGGGTAAAAACAATGAGCAGTTCTTC
TRBD1 | TRBJ1-2 | . | TRBV27 | CASRGGQWEGYTF | TGTGCCAGCAGAGGGGGACAGTGGGAAGGCTACACCTTC
. | TRBJ2-1 | . | TRBV10-3 | CAISVEDEQFF | TGTGCCATCAGTGTCGAGGATGAGCAGTTCTTC
. | TRBJ1-1 | . | TRBV29-1 | CSVVGATEAFF | TGCAGCGTTGTGGGGGCCACTGAAGCTTTCTTT
. | TRBJ2-3 | . | TRBV5-1 | CASSLVADTQYF | TGCGCCAGCAGCTTGGTCGCAGATACGCAGTATTTT
TRBD1 | TRBJ2-7 | . | TRBV28 | CASSLRPGGYEQYF | TGTGCCAGCAGTTTACGGCCAGGGGGCTACGAGCAGTACTTC
. | TRBJ1-2 | . | TRBV29-1 | CSVNSGRGTYGYTF | TGCAGCGTTAACTCCGGACGTGGAACCTATGGCTACACCTTC
TRBD2 | TRBJ2-3 | . | TRBV29-1 | CSVAGLAGGFSTDTQYF | TGCAGCGTTGCGGGACTAGCGGGGGGATTCAGCACAGATACGCAGTATTTT
. | TRBJ1-3 | few | TRBV29-1 | CSIDRGNTIYF | TGCAGCATTGACAGAGGAAACACCATATATTTT
. | TRBJ2-5 | . | TRBV2 | CASSEWAEAETQYF | TGTGCCAGCAGTGAATGGGCGGAAGCGGAGACCCAGTACTTC
. | TRBJ1-6 | . | TRBV27 | CASSLLFRDNSPLHF | TGTGCCAGCAGTTTACTCTTTCGCGATAATTCACCCCTCCACTTT
TRBD1 | TRBJ1-1 | . | TRBV29-1 | CSVEVNPPGQLLVNTEAFF | TGCAGCGTTGAAGTCAACCCTCCGGGACAGCTTTTGGTGAACACTGAAGCTTTCTTT
. | TRBJ2-7 | . | TRBV30 | CAWKPTAYYEQYF | TGTGCCTGGAAACCGACAGCCTACTACGAGCAGTACTTC
. | TRBJ1-2 | . | TRBV6-5 | CASSPKGGGDGYTF | TGTGCCAGTTCCCCAAAGGGGGGAGGGGATGGCTACACCTTC
TRBD2 | TRBJ2-5 | . | TRBV29-1 | CSVEAASGKETQYF | TGCAGCGTTGAAGCGGCTAGCGGGAAAGAGACCCAGTACTTC
. | TRBJ1-1 | few | TRBV29-1 | CSVEMRSANTEAFF | TGCAGCGTTGAAATGAGGTCAGCGAACACTGAAGCTTTCTTT
. | TRBJ2-7 | few | TRBV10-3 | CAISDPDRPAYEQYF | TGTGCCATCAGTGACCCGGACAGACCCGCCTACGAGCAGTACTTC
. | TRBJ1-2 | . | TRBV19 | CASSISHSTTNYGYTF | TGTGCCAGTAGTATTTCCCACAGTACAACCAACTATGGCTACACCTTC
. | TRBJ1-1 | . | TRBV19 | CASKGTQAEAFF | TGTGCCAGCAAGGGGACACAGGCTGAAGCTTTCTTT
. | TRBJ2-1 | . | TRBV7-2 | CASSFPEDNEQFF | TGTGCCAGCAGCTTCCCAGAAGACAATGAGCAGTTCTTC
. | TRBJ1-2 | . | TRBV10-3 | CAISDSNYGYTF | TGTGCCATCAGTGACAGTAACTATGGCTACACCTTC
TRBD1 | TRBJ1-1 | . | TRBV15 | CATSRSKILGGAVTEAFF | TGTGCCACCAGCAGAAGTAAAATATTAGGGGGCGCGGTAACTGAAGCTTTCTTT
. | TRBJ2-5 | . | TRBV11-3 | CASSFDGRQETQYF | TGTGCCAGCAGCTTCGACGGAAGACAAGAGACCCAGTACTTC
TRBD1 | TRBJ1-2 | . | TRBV30 | CAWRVRGQDGYTF | TGTGCCTGGAGGGTGAGGGGGCAAGATGGCTACACCTTC
. | TRBJ1-1 | few | TRBV29-1 | CSVRRDTSNTEAFF | TGCAGCGTTCGTCGCGACACATCGAACACTGAAGCTTTCTTT
TRBD2 | TRBJ2-1 | . | TRBV2 | CASSEYSASGLNNEQFF | TGTGCCAGCAGTGAATACTCGGCTAGCGGGTTAAACAATGAGCAGTTCTTC
. | TRBJ1-1 | few | TRBV9 | CASSGRQDRQNTEAFF | TGTGCCAGCAGCGGCCGACAGGACCGACAGAACACTGAAGCTTTCTTT
TRBD2 | TRBJ2-2 | . | TRBV6-1 | CASRERASGRTGELFF | TGTGCCAGCAGGGAAAGGGCTAGCGGACGCACCGGGGAGCTGTTTTTT
. | TRBJ1-2 | . | TRBV4-1 | CASSRTGDNGSLTF | TGCGCCAGCAGCCGAACCGGGGACAACGGGTCTTTAACCTTC
TRBD2 | TRBJ2-7 | . | TRBV29-1 | CSVKGVSGETYEQYF | TGCAGCGTTAAAGGTGTTAGCGGGGAGACCTACGAGCAGTACTTC
. | TRBJ1-6 | . | TRBV29-1 | CSAMTDPNSPLHF | TGCAGCGCTATGACAGACCCTAATTCACCCCTCCACTTT
TRBD2 | TRBJ2-3 | . | TRBV2 | CASRPTSGGSDTQYF | TGTGCCAGCAGACCGACTAGCGGGGGTTCTGATACGCAGTATTTT
. | TRBJ2-7 | . | TRBV6-1 | CASSQTQGSGEQYF | TGTGCCAGCAGTCAAACACAGGGTTCCGGCGAGCAGTACTTC
TRBD1 | TRBJ2-5 | . | TRBV18 | CASSSGQIKETQYF | TGTGCCAGCTCTTCGGGACAGATAAAAGAGACCCAGTACTTC
. | TRBJ1-2 | . | TRBV7-2 | CASSPAEGGYGYTF | TGTGCCAGCAGCCCGGCAGAGGGGGGCTATGGCTACACCTTC
. | TRBJ1-1 | . | TRBV29-1 | CSVGGFSTEAFF | TGCAGCGTTGGGGGGTTCTCCACTGAAGCTTTCTTT
. | TRBJ1-5 | many | TRBV30 | CAWSGGDNQPQHF | TGTGCCTGGAGTGGAGGGGACAATCAGCCCCAGCATTTT
. | TRBJ1-2 | . | TRBV4-1 | CASSQAVANYGYTF | TGCGCCAGCAGCCAAGCTGTAGCTAACTATGGCTACACCTTC
. | TRBJ2-1 | . | TRBV6-6 | CASNGRGFNEQFF | TGTGCCAGCAACGGTCGGGGGTTTAATGAGCAGTTCTTC
. | TRBJ2-7 | . | TRBV5-1 | CASSLGGVLTTSEQYF | TGCGCCAGCAGCTTGGGAGGTGTCCTTACCACCTCCGAGCAGTACTTC
. | TRBJ2-2 | . | TRBV4-3 | CASSQDALAGELFF | TGCGCCAGCAGCCAAGATGCCTTGGCCGGGGAGCTGTTTTTT
. | TRBJ2-3 | . | TRBV6-5 | CASSTQWETDTQYF | TGTGCCAGCAGTACTCAGTGGGAAACAGATACGCAGTATTTT
TRBD1 | TRBJ1-1 | few | TRBV18 | CASSPPAGQDVKAFF | TGTGCCAGCTCACCACCGGCGGGACAGGACGTTAAAGCTTTCTTT
TRBD2 | TRBJ2-3 | . | TRBV5-1 | CASSLAGDHTDTQYF | TGCGCCAGCAGTTTAGCGGGAGACCACACAGATACGCAGTATTTT
TRBD2 | TRBJ2-7 | few | TRBV5-1 | CASGRTSDYEQYF | TGCGCCAGCGGAAGAACTAGCGACTACGAGCAGTACTTC